Shown below are 2 T cell receptor beta chains from a single sample sequenced in a study of CD8+ T cells in alopecia areata. In each case, RNA was isolated and then reverse transcribed into cDNA as the sequencing template. Sequenced by immunoSEQ multiplex PCR; TCRdb stores in-frame clones only, minus some. The data show about 120,000 clones, with roughly 58% seen just once and 30% held by the top ten. The treatment here: oral pan-JAK inhibitor, 5-10 mg twice daily. The material was CD8+ T cells sorted from blood, obtained at week 4, from a patient treated with tofacitinib. The source of these receptors is a human donor with alopecia areata.

This clone appeared a few times. The rearrangement joins TRBV29-1 to TRBJ2-1; 10 nucleotides line up with TRBD2. With V trimmed by 4 bases and J by 9 bases, 6 bases remained unmatched. This CDR3 contains 13 residues. The germline V gene encodes CDR1 SQVTM and CDR2 ANQGSEA. CDR3 residues: CSVGASGGSEQFF. DNA of the CDR3: TGCAGCGTTGGGGCTAGCGGGGGATCTGAGCAGTTCTTC.

The chain couples TRBV2 to TRBJ2-4; D remains unclear. CDR1 and CDR2 from the germline V gene are SNHLY and FYNNEI. Between the trimmed V and J ends, which lost 6 bases and 0 bases, there was a span of 9 bases. This CDR3 is 14 amino acids long. CDR3 in amino acids: CASRERLAKNIQYF. DNA for the CDR3: TGTGCCAGCAGGGAAAGATTAGCCAAAAACATTCAGTACTTC. The entire variable domain, with the rest obtained from reference TRBV2 and TRBJ2-4, is as follows: EPEVTQTPSHQVTQMGQEVILRCVPISNHLYFYWYRQILGQKVEFLVSFYNNEISEKSEIFDDQFSVERPDGSNFTLKIRSTKLEDSAMYFCASRERLAKNIQYFGAGTRLSVL.